This T cell receptor (beta chain) comes out of a study of T cell responses to AZD1222 COVID-19 vaccine. Study conclusions and caveats: Regions 160-218 and 743-854 dominated among vaccine-associated CD4 TCRs spanning spike. Rises in breadth and depth of Spike-specific TCRs came after two AZD1222 doses. Just a handful of AZD1222 recipients tested seropositive at baseline.

A single count supports this clone. The target antigen is unknown. J gave up 0 bases and V 4 bases, and 3 bases lay outside the gene matches. This CDR3 comprises 16 residues. CDR1 and CDR2 (germline): MNHEY, SVGAGI. Libraries were prepared by immunoSEQ multiplex PCR; TCRdb keeps only in-frame clonotypes and omits some of them. The sample holds 100,000 to 150,000 clones, about 86% seen once. Recipients boosted at about 4 weeks or about 12 weeks are pooled. This clonotype originated in an adult who received the AZD1222 COVID-19 vaccine. This sample comprised peripheral blood, obtained 28 days after the second AZD1222 dose. The chain links TRBV6-5 to TRBJ2-5; TRBD2 aligns across 12 bases. CDR3 in DNA: TGTGCCAGCAGTTCATGGACTAGCGGGGACCAAGAGACCCAGTACTTC. Its translation: CASSSWTSGDQETQYF.